This T cell receptor beta chain was identified during a study of blood T cell repertoires in COVID-19. The wider study: PBMCs, B-cell-depleted T cells, or T cells were the source of the cDNA or gDNA that made up the material.

The CDR3 extends over 14 amino acids. Germline V gene sequence: CDR1 MGHRA, CDR2 YSYEKL. Trimming removed 8 bases at V and 1 base at J, with 14 bases between. Using immunoSEQ multiplex PCR, the repertoire was profiled, and TCRdb retains in-frame clones only, with some absent. The sample has about 70,000 clones, about four fifths seen once. The sample consisted of peripheral blood. The chain uses TRBV4-1 and TRBJ1-1; D uncertain. The sequence came from a woman aged 70 to 79 with acute or convalescent COVID-19. In DNA, the CDR3 is TGCGCCAGCTCCCCGAGGTTCGGGAACACTGAAGCTTTCTTT. This encodes CASSPRFGNTEAFF.